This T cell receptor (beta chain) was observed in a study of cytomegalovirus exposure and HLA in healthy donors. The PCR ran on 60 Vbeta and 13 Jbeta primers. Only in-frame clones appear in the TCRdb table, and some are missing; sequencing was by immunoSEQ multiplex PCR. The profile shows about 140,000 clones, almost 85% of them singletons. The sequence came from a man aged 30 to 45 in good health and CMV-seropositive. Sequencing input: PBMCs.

The CDR3 reads CASSASSGRRVMDEQFF. CDR3 nucleotides: TGTGCCAGCAGTGCCAGTAGCGGGAGACGTGTTATGGATGAGCAGTTCTTC. V and J are TRBV6-1 and TRBJ2-1, with TRBD2 matching 9 bases. V shed 4 bases and J 8 bases; nucleotides not matched to a gene: 15. The CDR3 spans 17 residues. From germline, CDR1 is MNHNS and CDR2 SASEGT.